This TCR beta chain originates from a study of T-cell reconstitution after alpha-beta-depleted transplantation in children. The CDR3 runs 13 residues. The V end was cut by 6 bases, the J end by 2 bases, with 9 bases between. CDR1 is SEHNR, CDR2 FQNEAQ, per germline (reference sequence). This clonotype was seen a few times. Unique molecular identifiers were incorporated during preparation of the TCRbeta library. Via MiXCR, TCRdb re-called the PCR reads, giving one row per CDR3 protein. The table has just under 550,000 distinct CDR3 sequences, about a sixth seen once. Specimen: PBMCs from the stem cell graft donor, collected from the stem cell graft. The chain employs TRBV7-9 and TRBJ2-3; the D gene is possibly TRBD1 (6 bases). The receptor comes from a human donor who donated a stem cell graft to a child with acute lymphoblastic leukemia. The CDR3 bases are TGTGCCAGCAGACGGGACACCACAGATACGCAGTATTTT. The encoded protein is CASRRDTTDTQYF.